This T cell receptor (beta chain) appears in the sequencing data of a study of blood T cell repertoires in COVID-19. Study-level background: Donors in the United States, Italy and Spain gave samples during acute or convalescent COVID-19. Sample material is recorded as cDNA or gDNA derived from T cells, B-cell-depleted T cells, or PBMCs.

The CDR3 covers 16 residues. V was clipped by 1 base and J by 3 bases, with 16 bases between them. Per germline, CDR1 SGHTA and CDR2 FQGNSA. Original methodology: Reference gene primer amplification gave estimated nucleated cell counts. The table came from immunoSEQ multiplex PCR; TCRdb's copy has only in-frame clones and leaves some out. The V and J calls and the clone size are those of that table, but D and trimming were determined from the DNA. This sample has 80,000 to 95,000 clones, with over 80% found just once. The chain uses TRBV7-2 and TRBJ2-7, with D tentatively TRBD2 (6 bases). The sequence was obtained from a woman of 80 years or more with active or convalescent COVID-19. The specimen sequenced was peripheral blood. This CDR3 reads CASSLVIQRASYEQYF. In DNA form, the CDR3 reads TGTGCCAGCAGCTTAGTGATCCAGCGGGCGAGCTACGAGCAGTACTTC. The whole variable domain, filled in from reference TRBV7-2 and TRBJ2-7, reads GAGVSQSPSNKVTEKGKDVELRCDPISGHTALYWYRQSLGQGLEFLIYFQGNSAPDKSGLPSDRFSAERTGGSVSTLTIQRTQQEDSAVYLCASSLVIQRASYEQYFGPGTRLTVT.